The rows below give T cell receptor beta chains drawn from one sample of a study of CD8 T cells in ankylosing spondylitis. TCRdb used MiXCR to reprocess the 5' RACE reads, holding one entry per CDR3 protein. The sample has roughly 190,000 distinct CDR3 sequences, around 13% seen once. The sequenced sample was blood, either unsorted or a sorted T cell fraction (not recorded which). All receptors come from a male donor with ankylosing spondylitis or in good health (not recorded which). Both conserved end residues are part of each CDR3. D genes are given only for firm matches. Not every row has a clone size; where given, it reads once, few, many or a size class.

.	.	TRBJ1-1	TRBV29-1	CSVEAGEAFF	TGCAGCGTTGAGGCAGGCGAAGCTTTCTTT
.	.	TRBJ2-3	TRBV27	CASSLHLGRADTQYF	TGTGCCAGCAGTCTACACCTCGGTCGCGCAGATACGCAGTATTTT
few	TRBD2	TRBJ2-3	TRBV6-4	CASSDSGGGSTDTQYF	TGTGCCAGCAGTGACTCCGGGGGGGGTAGCACAGATACGCAGTATTTT
.	.	TRBJ2-1	TRBV6-1	CASGRYSYNEQFF	TGTGCCAGCGGTCGGTACTCCTACAATGAGCAGTTCTTC
few	TRBD1	TRBJ2-7	TRBV5-1	CASSLEGQGNEQYF	TGCGCCAGCAGCTTGGAGGGACAGGGCAACGAGCAGTACTTC
.	.	TRBJ1-1	TRBV5-1	CASSEGTMNTEAFF	TGCGCCAGCAGCGAGGGGACCATGAACACTGAAGCTTTCTTT
.	.	TRBJ2-5	TRBV7-9	CASSTLPSLQETQYF	TGTGCCAGCAGCACCCTCCCCAGCCTCCAAGAGACCCAGTACTTC
.	.	TRBJ2-3	TRBV6-6	CASSYSDFPTDTQYF	TGTGCCAGCAGTTACTCAGATTTCCCCACAGATACGCAGTATTTT
many	TRBD1	TRBJ1-5	TRBV27	CASSRIQGAQPQHF	TGTGCCAGCAGCCGAATCCAGGGGGCGCAGCCCCAGCATTTT
.	TRBD1	TRBJ2-1	TRBV20-1	CSARGTGNIHEQFF	TGCAGTGCTAGGGGGACAGGGAACATCCATGAGCAGTTCTTC
few	.	TRBJ2-3	TRBV9	CASSVGSGGTQYF	TGTGCCAGCAGCGTAGGTTCCGGCGGTACGCAGTATTTT
.	.	TRBJ2-3	TRBV6-1	CASRIGWGAFDTQYF	TGTGCCAGCAGAATTGGTTGGGGGGCCTTTGATACGCAGTATTTT
medium-sized	.	TRBJ2-1	TRBV6-1	CASSEGEGSGNEQFF	TGTGCCAGCAGTGAGGGGGAAGGGAGTGGAAATGAGCAGTTCTTC
.	.	TRBJ2-7	TRBV6-1	CASNGGAGEQYF	TGTGCCAGCAATGGGGGCGCGGGCGAGCAGTACTTC
.	TRBD1	TRBJ2-7	TRBV4-1	CASSQGGVGQGVYEQYF	TGCGCCAGCAGCCAAGGCGGCGTGGGACAGGGGGTCTACGAGCAGTACTTC
.	.	TRBJ2-1	TRBV27	CASSPGTQAYNEQFF	TGTGCCAGCAGCCCGGGGACGCAGGCCTACAATGAGCAGTTCTTC
.	.	TRBJ2-1	TRBV9	CASSPRRGAVPVSEQFF	TGTGCCAGCAGCCCCCGGAGGGGAGCCGTACCAGTATCTGAGCAGTTCTTC
many	.	TRBJ2-5	TRBV12-3/TRBV12-4	CASSLRGEETQYF	TGTGCCAGCAGTTTAAGGGGAGAGGAGACCCAGTACTTC
few	.	TRBJ1-1	TRBV7-2	CASSFGGTTEAFF	TGTGCCAGCAGCTTCGGAGGCACCACTGAAGCTTTCTTT
few	TRBD2	TRBJ2-5	TRBV29-1	CSVGSLAVKETQYF	TGCAGCGTTGGCAGTCTAGCGGTTAAAGAGACCCAGTACTTC
few	.	TRBJ2-1	TRBV7-9	CASSSPAGPLNEQFF	TGTGCCAGCAGCTCACCGGCCGGGCCCCTAAATGAGCAGTTCTTC
.	.	TRBJ1-2	TRBV4-1	CASSRRGNYGYTF	TGCGCCAGCTCCCGGCGGGGGAACTATGGCTACACCTTC
many	TRBD1	TRBJ1-1	TRBV6-1	CASSAGQGGTEAFF	TGTGCCAGCAGTGCGGGACAGGGAGGCACTGAAGCTTTCTTT
once	.	TRBJ2-3	TRBV20-1	CSASGRVTDTQYF	TGCAGTGCTAGCGGGAGAGTCACAGATACGCAGTATTTT
.	.	TRBJ2-7	TRBV10-3	CAISEQGPREQYF	TGTGCCATCAGTGAACAGGGCCCCCGCGAGCAGTACTTC
many	TRBD1	TRBJ1-6	TRBV4-1	CASSQAGAGGGSPLHF	TGCGCCAGCAGCCAAGCGGGAGCAGGGGGCGGTTCACCCCTCCACTTT
few	.	TRBJ2-7	TRBV27	CASSPQGPGSYEQYF	TGTGCCAGCAGTCCCCAAGGCCCAGGGTCCTACGAGCAGTACTTC
.	.	TRBJ2-2	TRBV6-2/TRBV6-3	CASSFGENTGELFF	TGTGCCAGCAGTTTTGGCGAGAACACCGGGGAGCTGTTTTTT
.	.	TRBJ1-2	TRBV15	CATSRVGGTNYGYTF	TGTGCCACCAGCAGAGTCGGGGGGACCAACTATGGCTACACCTTC
.	.	TRBJ2-1	TRBV4-1	CASSQAAGTPVNEQFF	TGCGCCAGCAGCCAAGCTGCGGGGACACCCGTTAATGAGCAGTTCTTC
many	.	TRBJ2-7	TRBV12-3/TRBV12-4	CASSFGGLNEQYF	TGTGCCAGCAGTTTCGGGGGCTTGAACGAGCAGTACTTC
once	.	TRBJ2-5	TRBV30	CAWSSSGPETQYF	TGTGCCTGGAGTAGTTCGGGACCAGAGACCCAGTACTTC
few	TRBD1	TRBJ1-2	TRBV16	CASSQSGTGLNYGYTF	TGTGCCAGCAGCCAATCCGGGACAGGGCTTAACTATGGCTACACCTTC
.	TRBD2	TRBJ2-1	TRBV11-3	CASSREGLYNEQFF	TGTGCCAGCAGCCGGGAGGGCCTATACAATGAGCAGTTCTTC
few	.	TRBJ2-1	TRBV7-9	CASSLGGAGQFF	TGTGCCAGCAGCTTAGGGGGGGCCGGGCAGTTCTTC
many	.	TRBJ2-3	TRBV3-1	CASSQMPDTQYF	TGTGCCAGCAGCCAAATGCCAGATACGCAGTATTTT
many	TRBD1	TRBJ1-5	TRBV12-3/TRBV12-4	CASRSGTGKPQHF	TGTGCCAGCAGGTCCGGGACAGGGAAGCCCCAGCATTTT
many	TRBD1	TRBJ2-1	TRBV2	CASSERTGFVYNEQFF	TGTGCCAGCAGTGAGCGGACAGGTTTTGTGTACAATGAGCAGTTCTTC
.	TRBD1	TRBJ2-3	TRBV7-9	CATDRGREDTQYF	TGTGCCACCGACAGGGGCCGTGAAGATACGCAGTATTTT
.	TRBD1	TRBJ1-3	TRBV18	CASSVDRAFSGNTIYF	TGTGCCAGCTCAGTCGACAGGGCATTCTCTGGAAACACCATATATTTT